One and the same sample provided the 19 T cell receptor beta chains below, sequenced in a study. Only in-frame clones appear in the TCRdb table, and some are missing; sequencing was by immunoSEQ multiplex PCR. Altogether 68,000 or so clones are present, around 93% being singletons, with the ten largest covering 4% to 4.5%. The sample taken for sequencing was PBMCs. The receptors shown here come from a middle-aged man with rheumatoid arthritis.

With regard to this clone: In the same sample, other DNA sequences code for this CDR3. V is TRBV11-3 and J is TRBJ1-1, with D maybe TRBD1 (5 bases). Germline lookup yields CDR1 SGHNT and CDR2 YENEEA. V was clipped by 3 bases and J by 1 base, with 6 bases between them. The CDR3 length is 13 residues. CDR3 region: CASSLGRNTEAFF. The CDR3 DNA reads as TGTGCCAGCAGCTTGGGACGGAACACTGAAGCTTTCTTT. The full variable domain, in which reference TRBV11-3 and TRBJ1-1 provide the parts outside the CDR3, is EAGVVQSPRYKIIEKKQPVAFWCNPISGHNTLYWYLQNLGQGPELLIRYENEEAVDDSQLPKDRFSAERLKGVDSTLKIQPAELGDSAVYLCASSLGRNTEAFFGQGTRLTVV.

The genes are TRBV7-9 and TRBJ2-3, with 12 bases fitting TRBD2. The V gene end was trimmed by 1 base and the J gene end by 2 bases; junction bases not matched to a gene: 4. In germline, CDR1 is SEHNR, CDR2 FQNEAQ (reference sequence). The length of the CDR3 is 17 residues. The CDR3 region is CASSLGGLAGNTDTQYF. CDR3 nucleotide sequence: TGTGCCAGCAGCTTAGGCGGACTAGCGGGAAACACAGATACGCAGTATTTT.

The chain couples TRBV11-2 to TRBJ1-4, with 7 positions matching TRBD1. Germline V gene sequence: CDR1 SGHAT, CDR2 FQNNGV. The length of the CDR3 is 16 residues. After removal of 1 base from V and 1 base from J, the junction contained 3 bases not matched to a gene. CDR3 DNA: TGTGCCAGCAGCTTAGCCCGACAGGGAACTAATGAAAAACTGTTTTTT. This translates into CASSLARQGTNEKLFF.

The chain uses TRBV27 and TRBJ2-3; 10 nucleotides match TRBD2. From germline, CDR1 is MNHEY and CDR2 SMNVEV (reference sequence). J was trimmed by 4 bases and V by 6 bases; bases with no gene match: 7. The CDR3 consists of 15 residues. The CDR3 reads CASRGTSVTPDTQYF. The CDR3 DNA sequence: TGTGCCAGCAGGGGGACTAGCGTCACCCCAGATACGCAGTATTTT.

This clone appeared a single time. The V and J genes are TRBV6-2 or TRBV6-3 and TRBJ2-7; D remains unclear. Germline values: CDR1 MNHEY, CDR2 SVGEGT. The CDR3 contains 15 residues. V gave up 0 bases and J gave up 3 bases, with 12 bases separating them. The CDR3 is CASSYSGRTHYEQYF. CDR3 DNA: TGTGCCAGCAGTTACTCGGGCCGAACCCACTACGAGCAGTACTTC.

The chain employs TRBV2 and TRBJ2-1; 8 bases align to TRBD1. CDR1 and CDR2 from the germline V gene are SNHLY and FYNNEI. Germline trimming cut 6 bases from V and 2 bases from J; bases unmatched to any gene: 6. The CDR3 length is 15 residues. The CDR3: CASRKDRAPYNEQFF. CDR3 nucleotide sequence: TGTGCCAGCAGGAAGGACAGGGCCCCCTACAATGAGCAGTTCTTC.

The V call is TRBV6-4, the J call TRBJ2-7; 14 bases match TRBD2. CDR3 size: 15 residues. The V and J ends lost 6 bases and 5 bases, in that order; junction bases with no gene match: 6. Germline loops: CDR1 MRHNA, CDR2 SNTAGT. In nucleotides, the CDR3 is TGTGCCAGCAGATCGACTAGCGGGAGGGCCAACGAGCAGTACTTC. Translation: CASRSTSGRANEQYF.

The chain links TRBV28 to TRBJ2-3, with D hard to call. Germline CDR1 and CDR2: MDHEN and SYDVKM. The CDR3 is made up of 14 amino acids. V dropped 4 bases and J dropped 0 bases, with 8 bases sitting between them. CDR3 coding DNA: TGTGCCAGCAGTTCCAGACGGAGCACAGATACGCAGTATTTT. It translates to CASSSRRSTDTQYF.

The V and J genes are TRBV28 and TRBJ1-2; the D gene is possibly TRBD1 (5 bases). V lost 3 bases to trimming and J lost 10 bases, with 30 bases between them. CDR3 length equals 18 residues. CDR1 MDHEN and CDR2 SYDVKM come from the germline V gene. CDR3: CASSFPLLVPGVKEVYTF. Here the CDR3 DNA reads TGTGCCAGCAGTTTCCCCCTTCTAGTACCGGGGGTAAAAGAGGTCTACACCTTC.

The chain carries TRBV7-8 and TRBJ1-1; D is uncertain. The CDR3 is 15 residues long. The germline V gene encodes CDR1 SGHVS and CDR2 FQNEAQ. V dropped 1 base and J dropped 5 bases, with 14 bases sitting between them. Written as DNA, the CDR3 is TGTGCCAGCAGCTTAGAATGGGGAAGGCGGACTGAAGCTTTCTTT. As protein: CASSLEWGRRTEAFF.

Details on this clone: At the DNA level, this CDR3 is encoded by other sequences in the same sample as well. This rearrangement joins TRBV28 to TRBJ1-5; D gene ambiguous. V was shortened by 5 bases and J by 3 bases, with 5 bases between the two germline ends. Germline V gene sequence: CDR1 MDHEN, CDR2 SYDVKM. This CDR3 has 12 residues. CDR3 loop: CASSPPNQPQHF. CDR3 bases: TGTGCCAGCAGTCCACCCAATCAGCCCCAGCATTTT.

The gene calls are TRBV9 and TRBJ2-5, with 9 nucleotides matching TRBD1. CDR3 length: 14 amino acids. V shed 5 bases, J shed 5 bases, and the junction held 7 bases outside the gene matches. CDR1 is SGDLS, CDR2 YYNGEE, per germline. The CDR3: CASSDGQGWETQYF. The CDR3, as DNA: TGTGCCAGCAGTGATGGACAGGGGTGGGAGACCCAGTACTTC.

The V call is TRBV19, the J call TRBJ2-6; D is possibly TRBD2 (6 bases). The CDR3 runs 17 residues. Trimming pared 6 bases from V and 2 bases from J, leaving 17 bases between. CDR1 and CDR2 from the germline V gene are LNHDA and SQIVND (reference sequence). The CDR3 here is CASRRRGEAAGANVLTF. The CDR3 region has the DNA TGTGCCAGTAGGAGGAGAGGGGAGGCCGCTGGGGCCAACGTCCTGACTTTC.

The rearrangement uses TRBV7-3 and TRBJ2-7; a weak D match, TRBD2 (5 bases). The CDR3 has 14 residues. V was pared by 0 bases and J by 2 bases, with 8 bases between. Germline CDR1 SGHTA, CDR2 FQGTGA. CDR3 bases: TGTGCCAGCAGCTTAACGAGCGGAGCCTACGAGCAGTACTTC. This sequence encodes CASSLTSGAYEQYF.

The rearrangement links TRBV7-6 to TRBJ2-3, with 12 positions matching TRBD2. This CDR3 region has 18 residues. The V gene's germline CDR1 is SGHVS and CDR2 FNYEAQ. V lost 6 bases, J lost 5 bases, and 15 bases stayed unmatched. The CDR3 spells CASSPTSGRPDREDTQYF. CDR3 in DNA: TGTGCCAGCAGTCCGACTAGCGGGAGACCAGATAGGGAAGATACGCAGTATTTT.

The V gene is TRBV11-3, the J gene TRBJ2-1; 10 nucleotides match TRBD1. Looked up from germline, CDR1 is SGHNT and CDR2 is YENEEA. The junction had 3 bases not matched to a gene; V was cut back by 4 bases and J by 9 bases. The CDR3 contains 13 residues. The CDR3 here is CASSSDRGTEQFF. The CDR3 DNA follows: TGTGCCAGCAGCTCGGACAGGGGGACTGAGCAGTTCTTC.

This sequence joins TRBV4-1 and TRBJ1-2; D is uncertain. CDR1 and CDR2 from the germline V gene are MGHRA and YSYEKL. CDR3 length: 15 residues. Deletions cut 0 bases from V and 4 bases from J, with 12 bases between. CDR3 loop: CASSQDWGSGYGYTF. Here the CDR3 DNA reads TGCGCCAGCAGCCAAGACTGGGGATCCGGCTATGGCTACACCTTC.

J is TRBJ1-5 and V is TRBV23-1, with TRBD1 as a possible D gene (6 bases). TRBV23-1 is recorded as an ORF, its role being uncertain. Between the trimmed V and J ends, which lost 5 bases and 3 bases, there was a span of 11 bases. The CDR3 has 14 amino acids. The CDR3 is CASSDRTVNQPQHF. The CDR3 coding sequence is TGCGCCAGCAGTGACCGGACAGTCAATCAGCCCCAGCATTTT.

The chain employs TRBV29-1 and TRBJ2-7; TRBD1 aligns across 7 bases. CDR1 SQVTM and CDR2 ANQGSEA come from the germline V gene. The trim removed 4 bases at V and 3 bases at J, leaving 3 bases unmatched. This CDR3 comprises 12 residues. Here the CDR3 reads CSVAAGGYEQYF. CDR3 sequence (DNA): TGCAGCGTTGCCGCAGGGGGCTACGAGCAGTACTTC.